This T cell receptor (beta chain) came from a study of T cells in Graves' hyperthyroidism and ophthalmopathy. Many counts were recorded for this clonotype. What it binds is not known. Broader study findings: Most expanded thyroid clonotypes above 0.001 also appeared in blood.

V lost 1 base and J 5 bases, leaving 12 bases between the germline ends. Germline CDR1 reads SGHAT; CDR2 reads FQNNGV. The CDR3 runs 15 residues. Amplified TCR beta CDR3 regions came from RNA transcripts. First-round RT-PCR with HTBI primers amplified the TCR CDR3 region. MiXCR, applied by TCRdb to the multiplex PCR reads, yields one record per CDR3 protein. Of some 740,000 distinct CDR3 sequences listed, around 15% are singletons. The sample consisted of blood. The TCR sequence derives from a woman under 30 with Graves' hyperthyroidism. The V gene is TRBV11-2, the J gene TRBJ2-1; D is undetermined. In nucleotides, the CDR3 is TGTGCCAGCAGCTTAGGCCCAGCGATGGACAATGAGCAGTTCTTC. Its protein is CASSLGPAMDNEQFF.